Shown below are 13 T cell receptor beta chains from a single sample sequenced in a study of shared clonotypes between healthy human individuals. Assay: immunoSEQ multiplex PCR; the TCRdb copy retains only in-frame clones and omits some. The table shows about 1.4 million clones, with roughly 97% occurring only once. Sample: naive CD4+ T cells sorted from blood. Subset indicated: CD45RA+ positively selected. These receptors were obtained from a man aged 25 to 40 in good health.

The sample holds one count of this clone. The chain carries TRBV7-6 and TRBJ2-1; 10 positions match TRBD2. The germline V gene has CDR1 SGHVS and CDR2 FNYEAQ. The CDR3 loop spans 14 amino acids. J was trimmed by 8 bases and V by 8 bases; bases with no gene match: 9. The CDR3 sequence: CASRLGLASDEQFF. CDR3 nucleotide sequence: TGTGCCAGCCGTCTGGGACTAGCGAGCGATGAGCAGTTCTTC.

This clone was seen a few times. The chain recombines TRBV20-1 with TRBJ1-2; unclear D gene. The CDR3 runs 11 residues. V gave up 4 bases and J gave up 9 bases, with 12 bases separating them. Germline values: CDR1 DFQATT, CDR2 SNEGSKA (reference sequence). The CDR3 spells CSATERPSYTF. CDR3 bases: TGCAGTGCTACGGAGAGGCCCAGCTACACCTTC.

The chain is built from TRBV6-1 and TRBJ1-2, with 11 bases that match TRBD1. Germline assignment: CDR1 MNHNS and CDR2 SASEGT. Trimming removed 4 bases from V and 4 bases from J; junction bases left unmatched: 2. This CDR3 has 14 residues. CDR3 amino acids: CASSAGTGGYGYTF. The CDR3 DNA sequence: TGTGCCAGCAGTGCCGGGACAGGGGGCTATGGCTACACCTTC.

The V and J genes are TRBV9 and TRBJ2-1; a weak D match, TRBD2 (5 bases). The germline gives CDR1 SGDLS, CDR2 YYNGEE. V shed 4 bases and J shed 7 bases, with 12 bases lying between them. The length of the CDR3 is 13 residues. The CDR3 DNA sequence: TGTGCCAGCAGCCCCACGGGGAGAAATGAGCAGTTCTTC. It yields the protein CASSPTGRNEQFF.

This rearrangement joins TRBV7-2 to TRBJ2-7; TRBD1 aligns across 8 bases. CDR3 length: 15 residues. Per the germline V gene, CDR1 is SGHTA and CDR2 is FQGNSA. V lost 6 bases to trimming and J lost 0 bases; unmatched junction nucleotides: 7. This chain's CDR3 is CASRVGQAISYEQYF. DNA of the CDR3: TGTGCCAGCAGAGTGGGACAGGCGATCTCCTACGAGCAGTACTTC.

This chain uses TRBV5-1 with TRBJ2-1; perhaps TRBD2 as D (6 bases). The CDR3 extends over 16 amino acids. V lost 4 bases, J lost 0 bases, and 14 bases lay in between. Germline V gene lookup returns CDR1 SGHRS and CDR2 YFSETQ. The CDR3, as DNA: TGCGCCAGCAGCAATGGGGGGTACGGCTCCTACAATGAGCAGTTCTTC. Its protein is CASSNGGYGSYNEQFF.

The chain couples TRBV7-6 to TRBJ1-4, with 7 bases that match TRBD1. Trimming at V came to 2 bases and at J to 7 bases, leaving 7 bases not matched to a gene. The CDR3 covers 15 residues. The germline V gene encodes CDR1 SGHVS and CDR2 FNYEAQ. The CDR3 sequence: CASSLKGQPTEKLFF. Here the CDR3 DNA reads TGTGCCAGCAGCTTAAAGGGACAGCCAACTGAAAAACTGTTTTTT.

The chain uses TRBV15 and TRBJ1-1; D is ambiguous. The V gene's germline CDR1 is LNHNV and CDR2 YYDKDF (reference sequence). The CDR3 runs to 12 residues. V was clipped by 6 bases and J by 2 bases, with 7 bases between them. As DNA, the CDR3 is TGTGCCACCAGTCACAGTAACACTGAAGCTTTCTTT. Translated, it gives CATSHSNTEAFF.

A note on this clone: Additional DNA sequences in this sample encode the identical CDR3. The chain has TRBV5-1 and TRBJ2-3; D is undetermined. Germline V gives CDR1 SGHRS, CDR2 YFSETQ. V was clipped by 0 bases and J by 6 bases, with 8 bases between them. This CDR3 is built from 13 residues. DNA of the CDR3: TGCGCCAGCAGCTTGGTGGGCTCGGATACGCAGTATTTT. Translated, it gives CASSLVGSDTQYF.

The chain couples TRBV28 to TRBJ2-7; 7 bases match TRBD2. The ends lost 5 bases at V and 6 bases at J; junction bases unmatched: 10. The CDR3 sequence is 14 residues long. Germline CDR1 MDHEN, CDR2 SYDVKM. In DNA, the CDR3 is TGTGCCAGCAGTGGCGGGACTATCGCGGGCGAGCAGTACTTC. Protein sequence: CASSGGTIAGEQYF.

This chain joins TRBV5-4 and TRBJ2-5; D remains unclear. Trimming took 3 bases from V and 2 from J, leaving 11 bases between them. The CDR3 sequence is 14 residues long. The V gene's germline CDR1 is SGHNT and CDR2 YYREEE (reference sequence). As DNA, the CDR3 is TGTGCCAGCAGCTCGAGAGACGCGCAAGAGACCCAGTACTTC. Translating it yields CASSSRDAQETQYF.

The chain has TRBV28 and TRBJ1-2; D is ambiguous. There are 15 residues in the CDR3. Between the trimmed V and J ends, which lost 5 bases and 0 bases, there was a span of 13 bases. From germline, CDR1 is MDHEN and CDR2 SYDVKM. The CDR3 bases are TGTGCCAGCAGTCTTCACACGACGCCTAACTATGGCTACACCTTC. This sequence encodes CASSLHTTPNYGYTF.

The rearrangement uses TRBV5-1 and TRBJ2-7; the match to TRBD2 covers 9 bases. CDR1 and CDR2 from the germline V gene are SGHRS and YFSETQ. The CDR3 runs 15 residues. With V trimmed by 2 bases and J by 5 bases, 8 bases remained unmatched. For the CDR3, the DNA is TGCGCCAGCAGCTTTTGGCGGGAGGGCCCCAACGAGCAGTACTTC. Amino acids: CASSFWREGPNEQYF.